Listed below are T cell receptor beta chains from one sample, sequenced in a study of blood T cell repertoires in COVID-19. The repertoire was sequenced with immunoSEQ multiplex PCR; TCRdb's copy has only in-frame clones and lacks some. Among over 95,000 clones listed, roughly 85% were seen once. The sample comprised peripheral blood. These receptors were obtained from a human donor in a cohort sampled during active COVID-19. Each CDR3 is given with its conserved first and last residue. The D gene is left open where the match is weak. The listing skips clone size in some rows; elsewhere it reads once, few, many or a size class.

V gene	clone size	CDR3 length	J gene	D gene	CDR3 DNA	CDR3 protein
TRBV19	-	14	TRBJ2-7	-	TGTGCCAGTAGTTCGGCAATTAGCTCATACGAGCAGTACTTC	CASSSAISSYEQYF
TRBV7-2	-	15	TRBJ1-1	-	TGTGCCAGCAGCTTAAATCCGGGAGAGAACACTGAAGCTTTCTTT	CASSLNPGENTEAFF
TRBV9	-	14	TRBJ1-6	-	TGTGCCAGCAGCGCCCAGAATGGCGGGTCACCCCTCCACTTT	CASSAQNGGSPLHF
TRBV6-6	once	13	TRBJ1-5	-	TGTGCCAGCAGTTACGGCAGCAATCAGCCCCAGCATTTT	CASSYGSNQPQHF
TRBV7-9	-	13	TRBJ2-7	TRBD1	TGTGCCAGCAGCCCAGGGGGACGCTACGAGCAGTACTTC	CASSPGGRYEQYF
TRBV7-9	few	16	TRBJ1-3	-	TGTGCCAGCAGCTTAGTTGGGGCTGCTCTCGGAAACACCATATATTTT	CASSLVGAALGNTIYF
TRBV5-3	-	18	TRBJ2-1	TRBD1	TGTGCCAGAAGCACCTTTCCGACAGGGCCGGGCTCCTACAATGAGCAGTTCTTC	CARSTFPTGPGSYNEQFF
TRBV5-1	-	15	TRBJ1-2	-	TGCGCCAGCAGCTTGTCGGTACAGCTGAACTATGGCTACACCTTC	CASSLSVQLNYGYTF
TRBV28	-	14	TRBJ1-5	-	TGTGCCAGCAGTTTAGGACATCCTAATCAGCCCCAGCATTTT	CASSLGHPNQPQHF
TRBV7-9	-	15	TRBJ2-5	TRBD1	TGTGCCAGCAGCACCGACCTGGGACAGCAAGAGACCCAGTACTTC	CASSTDLGQQETQYF
TRBV27	-	16	TRBJ1-6	-	TGTGCCAGCAAGCTGACTGAGGACAACTATAATTCACCCCTCCACTTT	CASKLTEDNYNSPLHF
TRBV6-5	once	15	TRBJ2-3	TRBD1	TGTGCCAGCAGCCGGGACAGGGGAAGGTCGGATACGCAGTATTTT	CASSRDRGRSDTQYF
TRBV6-5	-	16	TRBJ1-1	TRBD1	TGTGCCAGCAGTTACTCCAGGGGGCGGTATTACACTGAAGCTTTCTTT	CASSYSRGRYYTEAFF
TRBV10-3	-	15	TRBJ2-7	-	TGTGCCATCAGTGAGGAAGTGACGGGGATTATCGAGCAGTACTTC	CAISEEVTGIIEQYF
TRBV7-2	-	11	TRBJ1-1	-	TGTGCCAGCAGCGACGGACTGGGGGCTTTCTTT	CASSDGLGAFF
TRBV30	-	16	TRBJ1-3	TRBD1	TGTGCCTGGAGTGTTGGGAGGACAGGCGGAGGAAACACCATATATTTT	CAWSVGRTGGGNTIYF
TRBV19	-	13	TRBJ1-1	-	TGTGCCAGTACTGGGGGACTAAACACTGAAGCTTTCTTT	CASTGGLNTEAFF
TRBV7-2	-	11	TRBJ1-2	-	TGTGCCAGCAGCCCCGTCTATGGCTACACCTTC	CASSPVYGYTF
TRBV29-1	-	13	TRBJ2-7	TRBD1	TGCAGCGTTGAATGGACAGGGAACTACGAGCAGTACTTC	CSVEWTGNYEQYF
TRBV4-3	once	18	TRBJ1-1	-	TGCGCCAGCAGCCAAGATCTTTGGGCAGCCGCCAGGAACACTGAAGCTTTCTTT	CASSQDLWAAARNTEAFF
TRBV19	once	14	TRBJ2-7	-	TGTGCCAGTAGTATCGAGTGGGCCTCCTACGAGCAGTACTTC	CASSIEWASYEQYF
TRBV10-3	-	15	TRBJ1-5	TRBD1	TGTGCCATCAGCAAGACAGGGGATAGCAATCAGCCCCAGCATTTT	CAISKTGDSNQPQHF
TRBV18	-	17	TRBJ2-3	TRBD1	TGTGCCAGCTCACCCCCGACAGGGTCCGAGAGCACAGATACGCAGTATTTT	CASSPPTGSESTDTQYF
TRBV6-5	-	16	TRBJ1-6	TRBD1	TGTGCCAGCAGTTATGGGTTTGGGACAGGGTGGTCACCCCTCCACTTT	CASSYGFGTGWSPLHF
TRBV3-1/TRBV3-2	-	15	TRBJ2-3	-	TGTGCCAGCAGTCAGACTAGTCATCCCATTGATACGCAGTATTTT	CASSQTSHPIDTQYF
TRBV6-5	-	15	TRBJ2-1	TRBD2	TGTGCCAGCATACTAGCGGGCCCCTTTCGGAATGAGCAGTTCTTC	CASILAGPFRNEQFF
TRBV25-1	once	13	TRBJ1-1	TRBD1	TGTGCCAGCAGAAGACAGGGGGAAACTGAAGCTTTCTTT	CASRRQGETEAFF
TRBV2	-	15	TRBJ2-1	TRBD2	TGTGCCAGCAGTGGACTAGCGGGGGGGTACAATGAGCAGTTCTTC	CASSGLAGGYNEQFF
TRBV6-5	-	14	TRBJ1-2	-	TGTGCCAGCAGTTACGCGCGGGGAGGTGATGGCTACACCTTC	CASSYARGGDGYTF
TRBV28	-	14	TRBJ2-7	TRBD2	TGTGCCAGCAGAGGAGCGGGGACCTCCTACGAGCAGTACTTC	CASRGAGTSYEQYF
TRBV9	-	14	TRBJ2-1	TRBD1	TGTGCCAGCAGCCCCTGGGACAGGGGCAATGAGCAGTTCTTC	CASSPWDRGNEQFF
TRBV19	-	13	TRBJ1-2	-	TGTGCCAGTCAGATGGGTCGGGGGAATGGCTACACCTTC	CASQMGRGNGYTF
TRBV19	-	14	TRBJ2-1	TRBD2	TGTGCCAGTAGTAAACCTAGCGGGGGGTATGAGCAGTTCTTC	CASSKPSGGYEQFF
TRBV19	-	15	TRBJ2-7	-	TGTGCCAGTAGTATGGGAGTCACAGCGGACTACGAGCAGTACTTC	CASSMGVTADYEQYF